Below, one T cell receptor (beta chain) is given with its context. TCRdb processed the 5' RACE reads anew with MiXCR; each CDR3 protein has one entry. The sample has approximately 340,000 distinct CDR3 sequences; 10% to 15% are singletons. The sample comes from a study of T-cell memory formation after mild COVID-19. The V gene end was trimmed by 5 bases and the J gene end by 0 bases; junction bases not matched to a gene: 8. Germline assignment: CDR1 SEHNR and CDR2 FQNEAQ (reference sequence). The CDR3 covers 16 residues. This clonotype was obtained from a young man who had mild COVID-19 (a few samples of this study predate the infection). Cell type and time point are not known. Sequencing used PBMCs or a T cell subset sorted from them (not recorded which). The chain is built from TRBV7-9 and TRBJ2-5; the match to TRBD2 covers 8 bases. CDR3 DNA: TGTGCCAGCAGCCACGGCGGGGGGCCATACCAAGAGACCCAGTACTTC. Encoded protein: CASSHGGGPYQETQYF.